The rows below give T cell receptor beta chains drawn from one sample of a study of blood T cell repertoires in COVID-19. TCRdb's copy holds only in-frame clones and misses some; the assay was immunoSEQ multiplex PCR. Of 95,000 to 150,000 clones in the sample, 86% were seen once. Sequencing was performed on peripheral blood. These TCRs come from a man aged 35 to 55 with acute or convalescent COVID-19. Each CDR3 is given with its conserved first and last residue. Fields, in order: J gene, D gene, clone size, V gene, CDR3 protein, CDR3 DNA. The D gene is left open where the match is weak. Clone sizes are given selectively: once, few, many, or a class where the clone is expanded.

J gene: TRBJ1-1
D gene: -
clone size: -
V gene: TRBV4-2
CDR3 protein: CASSQGARENTEAFF
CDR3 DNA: TGTGCCAGCAGCCAAGGAGCCCGGGAGAACACTGAAGCTTTCTTT

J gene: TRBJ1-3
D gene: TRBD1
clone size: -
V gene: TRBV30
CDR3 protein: CASQTGTSGNTIYF
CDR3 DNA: TGTGCCTCCCAGACAGGGACCTCTGGAAACACCATATATTTT

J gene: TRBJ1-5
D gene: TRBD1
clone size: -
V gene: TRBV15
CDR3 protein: CATSSTGGHQPQHF
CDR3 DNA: TGTGCCACCAGCAGCACAGGGGGCCATCAGCCCCAGCATTTT

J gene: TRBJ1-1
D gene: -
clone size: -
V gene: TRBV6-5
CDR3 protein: CASGLVGYTEAFF
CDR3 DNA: TGTGCCAGCGGACTTGTGGGGTACACTGAAGCTTTCTTT

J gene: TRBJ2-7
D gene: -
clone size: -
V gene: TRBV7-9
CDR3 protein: CASSLDAGPKNEQYF
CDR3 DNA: TGTGCCAGCAGCTTGGATGCAGGTCCTAAGAACGAGCAGTACTTC

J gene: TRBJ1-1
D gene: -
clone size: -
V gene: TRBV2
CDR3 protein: CASTSGRVNTEAFF
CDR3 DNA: TGTGCCAGCACTTCAGGCAGAGTTAACACTGAAGCTTTCTTT

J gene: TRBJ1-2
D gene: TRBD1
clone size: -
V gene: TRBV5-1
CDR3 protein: CASGRGGSNYGYTF
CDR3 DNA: TGCGCCAGCGGCCGAGGGGGCTCTAACTATGGCTACACCTTC

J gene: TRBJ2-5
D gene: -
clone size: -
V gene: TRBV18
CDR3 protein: CASSPAGRETQYF
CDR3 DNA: TGTGCCAGCTCACCGGCGGGGAGAGAGACCCAGTACTTC

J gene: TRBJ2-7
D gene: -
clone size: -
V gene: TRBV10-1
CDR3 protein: CASSESTGTYEQYF
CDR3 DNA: TGCGCCAGCAGTGAGTCGACGGGAACCTACGAGCAGTACTTC

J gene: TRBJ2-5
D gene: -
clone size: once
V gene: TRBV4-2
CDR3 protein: CASSQVLGGGLETQYF
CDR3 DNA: TGTGCCAGCAGCCAAGTTCTCGGGGGTGGCCTAGAGACCCAGTACTTC

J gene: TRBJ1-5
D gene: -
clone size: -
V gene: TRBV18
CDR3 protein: CASSQLRGNQPQHF
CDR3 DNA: TGTGCCAGCTCACAACTCCGGGGGAATCAGCCCCAGCATTTT

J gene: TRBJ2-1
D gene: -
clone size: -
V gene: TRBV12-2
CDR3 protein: CASRLAGGPNEQFF
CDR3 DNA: TGTGCAAGTCGCTTAGCGGGGGGGCCCAATGAGCAGTTCTTC

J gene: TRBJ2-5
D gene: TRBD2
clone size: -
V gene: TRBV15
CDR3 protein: CATSRDLKLLAGHRETQYF
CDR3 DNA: TGTGCCACCAGCAGAGATTTGAAGTTACTAGCGGGGCACCGAGAGACCCAGTACTTC

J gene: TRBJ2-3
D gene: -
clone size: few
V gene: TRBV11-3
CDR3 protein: CASSLASTDTQYF
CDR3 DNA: TGTGCCAGCAGCTTAGCAAGTACTGATACGCAGTATTTT

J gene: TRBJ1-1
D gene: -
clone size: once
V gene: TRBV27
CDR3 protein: CASSLTHRSTEAFF
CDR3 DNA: TGTGCCAGCAGTTTAACACACCGGAGCACTGAAGCTTTCTTT

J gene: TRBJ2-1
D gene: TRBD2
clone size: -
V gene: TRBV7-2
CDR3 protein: CASSPQGLASYNEQFF
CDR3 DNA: TGTGCCAGCAGCCCCCAGGGACTAGCTTCCTACAATGAGCAGTTCTTC

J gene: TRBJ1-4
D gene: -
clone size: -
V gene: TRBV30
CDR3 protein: CAWGRQGFNEKLFF
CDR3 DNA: TGTGCCTGGGGACGTCAGGGTTTTAATGAAAAACTGTTTTTT

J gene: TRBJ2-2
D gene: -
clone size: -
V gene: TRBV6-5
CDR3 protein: CASSSNTGELFF
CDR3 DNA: TGTGCCAGCAGTTCTAACACCGGGGAGCTGTTTTTT

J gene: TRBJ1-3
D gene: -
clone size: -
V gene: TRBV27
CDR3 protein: CASSLEGTGNTIYF
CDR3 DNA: TGTGCCAGCAGTTTAGAGGGAACTGGAAACACCATATATTTT

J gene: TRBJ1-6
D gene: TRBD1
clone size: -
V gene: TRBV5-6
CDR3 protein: CASSPRGPGSPLHF
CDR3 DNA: TGTGCCAGCAGCCCCAGGGGGCCAGGTTCACCCCTCCACTTT

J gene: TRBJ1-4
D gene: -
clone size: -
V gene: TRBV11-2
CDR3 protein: CASSSIYPAEKLFF
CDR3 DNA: TGTGCCAGCAGCTCCATCTACCCAGCGGAAAAACTGTTTTTT

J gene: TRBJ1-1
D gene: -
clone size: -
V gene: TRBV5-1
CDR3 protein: CASSYPGGTEAFF
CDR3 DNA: TGCGCCAGCAGCTACCCGGGGGGCACTGAAGCTTTCTTT

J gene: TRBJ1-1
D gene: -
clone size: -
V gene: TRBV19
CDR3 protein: CASSVTGVNTEAFF
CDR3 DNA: TGTGCCAGTAGTGTGACAGGAGTGAACACTGAAGCTTTCTTT

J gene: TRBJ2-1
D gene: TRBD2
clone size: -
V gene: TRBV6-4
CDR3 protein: CASRPTSGIYNEQFF
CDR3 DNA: TGTGCCAGCAGGCCTACTAGCGGGATTTACAATGAGCAGTTCTTC

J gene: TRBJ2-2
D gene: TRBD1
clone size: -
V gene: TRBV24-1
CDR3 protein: CATSENTGVTGELFF
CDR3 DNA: TGTGCCACCAGTGAGAATACAGGGGTTACCGGGGAGCTGTTTTTT

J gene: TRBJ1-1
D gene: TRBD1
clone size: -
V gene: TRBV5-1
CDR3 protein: CASSLVAGQRTPNTEAFF
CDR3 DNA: TGCGCCAGCAGCCTGGTCGCGGGACAGCGAACCCCGAACACTGAAGCTTTCTTT

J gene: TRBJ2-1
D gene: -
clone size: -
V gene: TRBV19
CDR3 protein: CASSIGQNNEQFF
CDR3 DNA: TGTGCCAGTAGTATAGGACAGAACAATGAGCAGTTCTTC

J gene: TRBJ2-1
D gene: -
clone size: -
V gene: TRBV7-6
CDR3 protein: CASSSHRSGTRGNEQFF
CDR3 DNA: TGTGCCAGCAGTTCTCATAGGAGCGGCACGCGGGGCAATGAGCAGTTCTTC

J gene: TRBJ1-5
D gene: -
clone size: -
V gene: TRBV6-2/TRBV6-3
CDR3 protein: CASSFGGSSNQPQHF
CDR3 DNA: TGTGCCAGCAGTTTCGGGGGGTCGAGCAATCAGCCCCAGCATTTT

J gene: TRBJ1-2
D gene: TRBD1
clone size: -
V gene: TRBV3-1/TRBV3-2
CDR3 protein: CASSRLGQRVESYTF
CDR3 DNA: TGTGCCAGCAGCCGGTTGGGACAGCGAGTCGAAAGCTACACCTTC

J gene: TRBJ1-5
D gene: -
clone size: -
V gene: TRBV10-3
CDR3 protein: CAISTGDRSNQPQHF
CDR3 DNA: TGTGCCATCAGTACAGGTGACAGGAGTAATCAGCCCCAGCATTTT

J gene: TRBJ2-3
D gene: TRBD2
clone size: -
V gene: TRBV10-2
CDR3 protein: CASSEWSGESTDTQYF
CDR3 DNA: TGCGCCAGCAGTGAGTGGAGCGGGGAGAGCACAGATACGCAGTATTTT